This is a list of T cell receptor beta chains from one sample in a study of blood T cell repertoires in COVID-19. The method was immunoSEQ multiplex PCR; TCRdb's version includes in-frame clones alone and lacks a portion of them. The data hold about 150,000 clones, with roughly 80% observed a single time. The sequenced material came from peripheral blood. These receptor sequences come from a woman in her 70s with COVID-19, enrolled during active disease. CDR3s include the opening cysteine and the closing phenylalanine or tryptophan. The D gene is left open where the match is weak. The size entry is marked missing in some rows and otherwise reads once, few, many or a size class.

abundance	v_gene	d_gene	j_gene	CDR3aa	CDR3nt
-	TRBV7-8	TRBD1	TRBJ2-6	CASSLDGTGASGANVLTF	TGTGCCAGCAGCTTAGATGGGACAGGGGCCTCTGGGGCCAACGTCCTGACTTTC
-	TRBV28	-	TRBJ2-2	CASSPTGNTGELFF	TGTGCCAGCAGCCCCACAGGGAACACCGGGGAGCTGTTTTTT
-	TRBV3-1/TRBV3-2	TRBD2	TRBJ2-3	CASSRTSGGTDTQYF	TGTGCCAGCAGCCGGACTAGCGGGGGCACAGATACGCAGTATTTT
-	TRBV5-6	-	TRBJ2-1	CASSRGSLASEQFF	TGTGCCAGCAGCCGAGGGTCACTAGCCAGTGAGCAGTTCTTC
-	TRBV7-2	TRBD2	TRBJ2-5	CASSPTSGGPQETQYF	TGTGCCAGCAGCCCGACTAGCGGGGGGCCTCAAGAGACCCAGTACTTC
-	TRBV7-9	-	TRBJ1-1	CASSLLDREAFF	TGTGCCAGCAGCTTACTAGACAGAGAAGCTTTCTTT
-	TRBV4-2	-	TRBJ1-2	CASSQEGAEGYTF	TGTGCCAGCAGCCAAGAGGGGGCTGAAGGCTACACCTTC
few	TRBV27	TRBD1	TRBJ2-2	CASRSGQAPGELFF	TGTGCCAGCAGGTCGGGACAGGCCCCCGGGGAGCTGTTTTTT
-	TRBV25-1	TRBD1	TRBJ2-1	CASSATGTGHNEQFF	TGTGCCAGCAGTGCAACCGGGACAGGTCACAATGAGCAGTTCTTC
-	TRBV3-1/TRBV3-2	-	TRBJ2-5	CASSHGEETQYF	TGTGCCAGCAGCCACGGTGAAGAGACCCAGTACTTC
-	TRBV5-5	-	TRBJ1-1	CASSWGHRNTEAFF	TGTGCCAGCAGCTGGGGACACCGGAACACTGAAGCTTTCTTT
-	TRBV9	-	TRBJ1-4	CASSEGEGRKKLFF	TGTGCCAGCAGCGAGGGGGAGGGGCGGAAGAAACTGTTTTTT
-	TRBV29-1	-	TRBJ2-6	CSAEGGANVLTF	TGCAGCGCCGAGGGTGGGGCCAACGTCCTGACTTTC
once	TRBV7-2	TRBD1	TRBJ1-5	CASSPIPGQGTGNQPQHF	TGTGCCAGCAGTCCAATACCGGGACAGGGGACGGGGAATCAGCCCCAGCATTTT
-	TRBV2	-	TRBJ1-1	CASNRDPNTEAFF	TGTGCCAGCAACAGGGACCCAAACACTGAAGCTTTCTTT